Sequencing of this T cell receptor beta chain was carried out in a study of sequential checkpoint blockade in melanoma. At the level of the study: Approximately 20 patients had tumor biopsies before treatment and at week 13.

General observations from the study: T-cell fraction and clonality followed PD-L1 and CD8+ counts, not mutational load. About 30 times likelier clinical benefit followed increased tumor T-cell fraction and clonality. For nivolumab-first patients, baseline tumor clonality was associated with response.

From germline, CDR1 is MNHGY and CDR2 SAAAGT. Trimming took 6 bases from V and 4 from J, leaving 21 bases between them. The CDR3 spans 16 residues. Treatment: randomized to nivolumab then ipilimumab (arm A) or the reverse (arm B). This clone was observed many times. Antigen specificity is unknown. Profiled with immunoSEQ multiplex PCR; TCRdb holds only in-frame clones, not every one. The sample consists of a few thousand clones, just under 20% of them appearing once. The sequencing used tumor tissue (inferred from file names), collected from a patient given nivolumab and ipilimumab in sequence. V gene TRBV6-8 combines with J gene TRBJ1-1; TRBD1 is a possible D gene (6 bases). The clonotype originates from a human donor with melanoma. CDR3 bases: TGTGCCAGCAGGTCCCACCTAGTAGGGGGATTCACTGAAGCTTTCTTT. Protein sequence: CASRSHLVGGFTEAFF.